Presented here are 28 T cell receptor beta chains from one specimen sequenced in a study of T cells in tuberculosis. Clones were sequenced by immunoSEQ multiplex PCR, and TCRdb holds only the in-frame ones, with some missing. Of 70,000 to 95,000 clones listed, around 90% are singletons. Thawed, overnight-rested PBMC were stained with GMM-loaded CD1B tetramer, viability dye and anti-CD3, then sorted. The lipid loaded on the CD1B tetramers was C32 glucose monomycolate from Rhodococcus equi. The sample consisted of CD1b-GMM tetramer-negative cells sorted from PBMCs. The receptor set was obtained from an adult woman with latent tuberculosis.

V usage is TRBV6-5 and J usage is TRBJ1-2; 9 bases are shared with TRBD1. CDR1 MNHEY and CDR2 SVGAGI come from the germline V gene. The CDR3 runs to 13 residues. Germline trimming cut 5 bases from V and 6 bases from J; bases unmatched to any gene: 4. CDR3: CASSVRDRDGYTF. The CDR3 DNA sequence: TGTGCCAGCAGTGTCCGGGACAGGGATGGCTACACCTTC.

The chain links TRBV14 to TRBJ1-1; D is uncertain. The CDR3 has 14 amino acids. The V end was cut by 0 bases, the J end by 7 bases, with 12 bases between. From germline, CDR1 is SGHDN and CDR2 FVKESK. CDR3 DNA: TGTGCCAGCAGCCAAGAAGGAGTAGCCAGTGAAGCTTTCTTT. This codes for CASSQEGVASEAFF.

The rearrangement joins TRBV19 to TRBJ2-1; 15 bases are shared with TRBD2. With V trimmed by 3 bases and J by 10 bases, 7 bases remained unmatched. The CDR3 loop spans 16 amino acids. Germline values: CDR1 LNHDA, CDR2 SQIVND (reference sequence). The DNA for the CDR3 is TGTGCCAGTAGTATCCGGACTAGCGGGGGGGCAGCGGAGCAGTTCTTC. Translation gives CASSIRTSGGAAEQFF.

V and J are TRBV11-2 and TRBJ2-5, with 7 bases fitting TRBD2. The closer fit of TRBJ2-7 to the DNA end suggests the J call may be wrong. The germline V gene encodes CDR1 SGHAT and CDR2 FQNNGV. This CDR3 has 14 amino acids. CDR3 amino acids: CASSGTGTTYEQYF. CDR3 bases: TGTGCCAGCAGCGGTACCGGGACTACCTACGAGCAGTACTTC.

This clone was found once. For the CDR3, the DNA is TGTGCCAGCAGGGGACAGGGGGCAAATTCACCCCTCCACTTT. This encodes CASRGQGANSPLHF. The chain carries TRBV2 and TRBJ1-6; 12 bases are a match to TRBD1. CDR3 length equals 14 residues. Germline V gene sequence: CDR1 SNHLY, CDR2 FYNNEI. V lost 6 bases, J lost 7 bases, and 1 base stayed unmatched. The variable domain in full, completed from reference TRBV2 and TRBJ1-6, reads EPEVTQTPSHQVTQMGQEVILRCVPISNHLYFYWYRQILGQKVEFLVSFYNNEISEKSEIFDDQFSVERPDGSNFTLKIRSTKLEDSAMYFCASRGQGANSPLHFGNGTRLTVT.

V usage is TRBV6-1 and J usage is TRBJ2-1, with 8 bases identical to TRBD2. With 4 bases clipped from V and 7 bases from J, the junction kept 3 bases outside the gene matches. Germline CDR1 reads MNHNS; CDR2 reads SASEGT. There are 13 residues in the CDR3. The CDR3 coding sequence is TGTGCCAGCAGTGCCGGGGGGGTAAATGAGCAGTTCTTC. This gives the protein CASSAGGVNEQFF.

J is TRBJ1-1 and V is TRBV6-4; 9 bases are shared with TRBD1. This CDR3 has 15 amino acids. Germline V gene lookup returns CDR1 MRHNA and CDR2 SNTAGT. The V gene end was trimmed by 6 bases and the J gene end by 5 bases; junction bases not matched to a gene: 10. The DNA of the CDR3 is TGTGCCAGCAGGAGCATGGAACAGGGGGCGACTGAAGCTTTCTTT. It encodes CASRSMEQGATEAFF.

V is TRBV10-3 and J is TRBJ2-1; 14 nucleotides agree with TRBD2. J lost 5 bases, V lost 3 bases, and 3 bases had no gene match. Germline V gives CDR1 ENHRY, CDR2 SYGVKD. The CDR3 loop spans 16 amino acids. The DNA for the CDR3 is TGTGCCATCAGTGACGGGACTAGCGGGGGCCACAATGAGCAGTTCTTC. This translates into CAISDGTSGGHNEQFF.

The chain has TRBV19 and TRBJ2-2; 8 bases align to TRBD1. CDR1 is LNHDA, CDR2 SQIVND, per germline (reference sequence). There are 16 residues in the CDR3. V was pared by 7 bases and J by 1 base, with 8 bases of the junction left unmatched. The DNA for the CDR3 is TGTGCCAGTAAAAAGACCGGGACAGGGAACACCGGGGAGCTGTTTTTT. Its translation: CASKKTGTGNTGELFF.

The V gene is TRBV7-9, the J gene TRBJ1-1; D is unresolved. Germline CDR1 SEHNR, CDR2 FQNEAQ (reference sequence). V lost 7 bases and J lost 3, with 12 bases in between. The length of the CDR3 is 13 residues. CDR3 in amino acids: CASIDLRDTEAFF. DNA for the CDR3: TGTGCCAGCATCGACCTACGGGACACTGAAGCTTTCTTT. Looking up the rest from reference TRBV7-9 and TRBJ1-1 gives the full variable domain: DTGVSQNPRHKITKRGQNVTFRCDPISEHNRLYWYRQTLGQGPEFLTYFQNEAQLEKSRLLSDRFSAERPKGSFSTLEIQRTEQGDSAMYLCASIDLRDTEAFFGQGTRLTVV.

This chain connects TRBV27 to TRBJ2-1; 8 nucleotides agree with TRBD2. CDR3 length: 16 residues. Germline V gene sequence: CDR1 MNHEY, CDR2 SMNVEV (reference sequence). Trimming cost V 3 bases and J 6 bases; bases outside gene matches: 10. CDR3 in DNA: TGTGCCAGCAGTTTGCGAATCGGGGGGGTGGGCAATGAGCAGTTCTTC. This translates into CASSLRIGGVGNEQFF.

The CDR3 nucleotides are TGTGCCAGCAGCCACCGACAGGGTGGGGAGACCCAGTACTTC. Translation: CASSHRQGGETQYF. The chain recombines TRBV7-8 with TRBJ2-5; TRBD1 matches 7 bases. With V trimmed by 5 bases and J by 5 bases, 8 bases remained unmatched. CDR1 and CDR2 (germline): SGHVS, FQNEAQ. The CDR3 is 14 amino acids.

This clone occurred a few times. J is TRBJ2-2 and V is TRBV5-1; 8 positions match TRBD1. Losses at the gene ends were 4 bases for V and 5 bases for J; bases not matched to a gene: 10. The germline CDR1 and CDR2 sequences are SGHRS and YFSETQ. This CDR3 contains 16 residues. CDR3 amino acids: CASSPQGAGSTGELFF. The CDR3 DNA reads TGCGCCAGCAGCCCTCAGGGGGCGGGTTCTACCGGGGAGCTGTTTTTT.

The CDR3 DNA is TGTGCCAGCAACCTAATAGGGAGGCAAGAGACCCAGTACTTC. Its protein product is CASNLIGRQETQYF. The chain links TRBV6-6 to TRBJ2-5; D might be TRBD2 (6 bases). The germline V gene encodes CDR1 MNHNY and CDR2 SVGAGI (reference sequence). The CDR3 contains 14 residues. The ends were cut back, 7 bases at V and 2 bases at J, with 14 bases in the middle.

The CDR3 here is CAISGGRGGGADTQYF. CDR3 nucleotides: TGTGCCATCAGTGGGGGAAGAGGCGGGGGGGCAGATACGCAGTATTTT. V and J are TRBV10-3 and TRBJ2-3; 9 bases map to TRBD2. V shed 4 bases and J 4 bases; nucleotides not matched to a gene: 9. Germline loops: CDR1 ENHRY, CDR2 SYGVKD. This CDR3 contains 16 residues.

This clone has a handful of counts. The rearrangement uses TRBV5-1 and TRBJ1-2, with D possibly matching TRBD1 (6 bases). The CDR3 loop spans 17 amino acids. Germline assignment: CDR1 SGHRS and CDR2 YFSETQ. V was clipped by 0 bases and J by 4 bases, with 19 bases between them. CDR3 in DNA: TGCGCCAGCAGCTTGGAACGTGGGGGGGCCCAGATCTATGGCTACACCTTC. It specifies CASSLERGGAQIYGYTF.

The chain joins TRBV5-1 to TRBJ1-6; 10 nucleotides align to TRBD1. Germline lookup yields CDR1 SGHRS and CDR2 YFSETQ. The CDR3 length is 18 residues. V dropped 4 bases and J dropped 9; count of bases not matched to a gene: 16. In DNA form, the CDR3 reads TGCGCCAGCAGCCAGGAGCCTCGGGACAGGGGTTCTAGTTCACCCCTCCACTTT. Residues: CASSQEPRDRGSSSPLHF. The full variable domain, completed using reference TRBV5-1 and TRBJ1-6, is KAGVTQTPRYLIKTRGQQVTLSCSPISGHRSVSWYQQTPGQGLQFLFEYFSETQRNKGNFPGRFSGRQFSNSRSEMNVSTLELGDSALYLCASSQEPRDRGSSSPLHFGNGTRLTVT.

This chain connects TRBV28 to TRBJ2-5; 15 bases align to TRBD2. Germline values: CDR1 MDHEN, CDR2 SYDVKM. V was pared by 6 bases and J by 5 bases, with 13 bases of the junction left unmatched. CDR3 size: 18 residues. CDR3 sequence: CASSLGGLAGGRGETQYF. The CDR3 coding sequence is TGTGCCAGCAGCCTAGGCGGACTAGCGGGGGGGCGAGGGGAGACCCAGTACTTC.

The chain uses TRBV11-2 and TRBJ1-3; D possibly corresponds to TRBD1 (6 bases). The CDR3 length is 15 residues. With 5 bases removed from V and 2 bases from J, the gap between germline ends came to 13 bases. The germline V gene encodes CDR1 SGHAT and CDR2 FQNNGV. The CDR3: CASSTGSITGNTIYF. For the CDR3, the DNA is TGTGCCAGCAGCACAGGGTCAATAACTGGAAACACCATATATTTT.

This chain links TRBV29-1 with TRBJ2-3, with 7 bases lining up with TRBD2. The CDR3 is 14 amino acids. The V gene's germline CDR1 is SQVTM and CDR2 ANQGSEA. The V and J ends lost 5 bases and 4 bases, in that order; junction bases with no gene match: 9. The CDR3 nucleotides read TGCAGCGTTCGGCGGTCCCGGGGGGCAGATACGCAGTATTTT. Protein sequence: CSVRRSRGADTQYF.

The V gene is TRBV15, the J gene TRBJ1-1; TRBD1 might be the D (5 bases). Germline loops: CDR1 LNHNV, CDR2 YYDKDF (reference sequence). The V gene lost 0 bases and the J gene lost 7 bases, with 15 bases spanning the gap. The CDR3 contains 15 residues. In nucleotides, the CDR3 is TGTGCCACCAGCAGAGATAGGGGTGCGGTGGGTGAAGCTTTCTTT. Its translation is CATSRDRGAVGEAFF.

The chain joins TRBV7-9 to TRBJ2-1; 7 nucleotides match TRBD2. Trimming took 4 bases from V and 7 from J; bases not matched to a gene: 7. The CDR3 has 14 amino acids. Germline lookup yields CDR1 SEHNR and CDR2 FQNEAQ (reference sequence). The CDR3 protein is CASSSVGGGNEQFF. CDR3 nucleotides: TGTGCCAGCAGCTCCGTGGGGGGGGGTAATGAGCAGTTCTTC.

The DNA of the CDR3 is TGTGCCAGTGCTGAAAGGGGGTCTTTTGCTGAAGCTTTCTTT. It encodes CASAERGSFAEAFF. The chain links TRBV2 to TRBJ1-1; D is possibly TRBD1 (6 bases). This CDR3 comprises 14 residues. V dropped 9 bases and J dropped 6 bases, with 20 bases sitting between them. The V gene's germline CDR1 is SNHLY and CDR2 FYNNEI.

The chain joins TRBV9 to TRBJ2-3; TRBD2 agrees at 8 bases. This CDR3 has 14 residues. The junction had 2 bases not matched to a gene; V was cut back by 0 bases and J by 5 bases. Germline-derived CDR1 and CDR2 are SGDLS and YYNGEE. The chain's CDR3 is CASSVELAEDTQYF. Written as DNA, the CDR3 is TGTGCCAGCAGCGTAGAACTAGCGGAAGATACGCAGTATTTT.

This rearrangement joins TRBV30 to TRBJ1-5; D possibly corresponds to TRBD1 (6 bases). V was shortened by 3 bases and J by 3 bases, with 12 bases between the two germline ends. CDR1 and CDR2 (germline): GTSNPN, SVGIG (reference sequence). This CDR3 region has 14 residues. The CDR3 sequence is CAWSPRGYNQPQHF. In DNA, the CDR3 is TGTGCCTGGAGCCCGAGGGGGTACAATCAGCCCCAGCATTTT.

This chain uses TRBV21-1 with TRBJ2-3; the D call of TRBD1 is as the table states it, not checked on the DNA. TRBV21-1 is flagged as a pseudogene. The CDR3 is made up of 18 amino acids. The DNA for the CDR3 is TGTGCCAACAACCCTCGAAGGGGCAGCCGACAAAGCACAGATACGCAGTATTTT. Protein product: CANNPRRGSRQSTDTQYF.

The V gene is TRBV7-6, the J gene TRBJ1-2; 10 positions agree with TRBD1. The CDR3 covers 14 residues. Germline CDR1 reads SGHVS; CDR2 reads FNYEAQ. The ends lost 0 bases at V and 5 bases at J; junction bases unmatched: 0. This CDR3 reads CASSLADRGYGYTF. The CDR3 DNA follows: TGTGCCAGCAGCTTAGCGGACAGGGGGTATGGCTACACCTTC.

This chain links TRBV5-8 with TRBJ1-3; weak D call: TRBD1 (5 bases). V lost 4 bases to trimming and J lost 1 base, with 9 bases between them. CDR3 length: 14 amino acids. CDR1 is SGHTS, CDR2 YDEGEE, per germline. CDR3 protein: CASSLDRSGNTIYF. The CDR3 DNA reads TGTGCCAGCAGCCTAGACAGATCTGGAAACACCATATATTTT. Full variable domain (remainder filled in from reference TRBV5-8 and TRBJ1-3): EAGVTQSPTHLIKTRGQQATLRCSPISGHTSVYWYQQALGLGLQFLLWYDEGEERNRGNFPPRFSGRQFPNYSSELNVNALELEDSALYLCASSLDRSGNTIYFGEGSWLTVV.